This T cell receptor (beta chain) was documented in a study of vaccination and CD4 T cells after COVID-19. Once obtained from cultured CD4+ T cells, the DNA was sequenced using the Oncomine TCR Beta short-read assay. Each CDR3 protein is one row after TCRdb ran MiXCR on the PCR reads. Of almost 9,500 distinct CDR3 sequences listed, about 52% are singletons. Described treatment: roughly 11-day PBMC culture with coronavirus spike peptide pools or control peptides (ViraFEST assay). This CDR3 contains 13 residues. CDR1 and CDR2 from the germline V gene are SGHTA and FQGNSA. Trimming stripped 1 base from V and 4 bases from J, with 8 bases between. This clonotype was seen more than once but under ten times. Its matching antigen is unknown.

Sequences were obtained from CD4+ T cells from blood, cultured in vitro. This chain uses TRBV7-2 with TRBJ2-7; D unclear. The source of this sequence is a human donor who had recovered from COVID-19. CDR3 protein: CASSLGQLYEQYF. The CDR3 coding sequence is TGTGCCAGCAGCTTAGGGCAGTTATACGAGCAGTACTTC.